These 29 T cell receptor beta chains share one sample of origin, sequenced in a study of early T cells in non-severe SARS-CoV-2 infection. TCRdb called the 5' RACE reads again in MiXCR, with one record for every CDR3 protein. The sample lists 20,000 to 25,000 distinct CDR3 sequences, 4% occurring once. The sequenced sample was whole blood. These TCRs come from an adult who was a healthcare worker with PCR-confirmed SARS-CoV-2 infection or an uninfected control (not recorded which).

This clonotype occurred many times. The J gene is TRBJ1-1, the V gene TRBV4-2, with 7 bases lining up with TRBD1. Losses at the gene ends were 3 bases for V and 0 bases for J; bases not matched to a gene: 13. This CDR3 comprises 18 residues. The germline V gene encodes CDR1 LGHNA and CDR2 YNFKEQ. CDR3 loop: CASSHATGASKMNTEAFF. The DNA for the CDR3 is TGTGCCAGCAGCCATGCAACAGGGGCATCGAAAATGAACACTGAAGCTTTCTTT.

There are many counts of this clonotype. The V and J genes are TRBV11-2 and TRBJ2-7; no clear D. CDR3 length equals 14 residues. Germline V CDR1 and CDR2: SGHAT, FQNNGV. V was trimmed by 6 bases and J by 0 bases, leaving 12 bases between them. The CDR3, as DNA: TGTGCCAGCAGTCGGACGGGTTACTCCTACGAGCAGTACTTC. Amino acid sequence: CASSRTGYSYEQYF. Full variable domain (remainder filled in from reference TRBV11-2 and TRBJ2-7): EAGVAQSPRYKIIEKRQSVAFWCNPISGHATLYWYQQILGQGPKLLIQFQNNGVVDDSQLPKDRFSAERLKGVDSTLKIQPAKLEDSAVYLCASSRTGYSYEQYFGPGTRLTVT.

The rearrangement joins TRBV5-5 to TRBJ2-3, with 8 bases that match TRBD2. The CDR3 sequence is 15 residues long. V shed 0 bases and J 5 bases; nucleotides not matched to a gene: 5. Germline assignment: CDR1 SGHKS and CDR2 YYEKEE (reference sequence). CDR3: CASSLDGGAGDTQYF. The CDR3 region has the DNA TGTGCCAGCAGCTTGGACGGGGGGGCCGGAGATACGCAGTATTTT. Using reference TRBV5-5 and TRBJ2-3 for the parts outside the CDR3, the full variable domain is DAGVTQSPTHLIKTRGQQVTLRCSPISGHKSVSWYQQVLGQGPQFIFQYYEKEERGRGNFPDRFSARQFPNYSSELNVNALLLGDSALYLCASSLDGGAGDTQYFGPGTRLTVL.

The V call is TRBV11-2, the J call TRBJ2-1, with 10 bases matching TRBD2. The length of the CDR3 is 16 residues. V dropped 4 bases and J dropped 8; count of bases not matched to a gene: 11. Germline lookup yields CDR1 SGHAT and CDR2 FQNNGV. The CDR3 loop reads CASSSLIGTSVHEQFF. In DNA form, the CDR3 reads TGTGCCAGCAGCTCCCTTATCGGGACTAGCGTCCATGAGCAGTTCTTC.

In this sample, this clonotype is medium-sized. The chain recombines TRBV6-6 with TRBJ1-1, with 10 nucleotides matching TRBD1. The CDR3 spans 17 residues. Per germline, CDR1 MNHNY and CDR2 SVGAGI (reference sequence). J was trimmed by 3 bases and V by 0 bases; bases with no gene match: 7. In DNA form, the CDR3 reads TGTGCCAGCAGTTACTCTCGACAGGGGGCAAGGTACACTGAAGCTTTCTTT. It translates to CASSYSRQGARYTEAFF.

This clonotype has ten or more counts. The CDR3 is CASFRDRDYEQYF. CDR3 nucleotides: TGTGCCAGCTTCCGGGACAGGGACTACGAGCAGTACTTC. The gene calls are TRBV2 and TRBJ2-7; 9 bases are a match to TRBD1. The CDR3 runs to 13 residues. From germline, CDR1 is SNHLY and CDR2 FYNNEI. V was pared by 8 bases and J by 3 bases, with 5 bases of the junction left unmatched.

The chain has TRBV7-6 and TRBJ2-5; D might be TRBD1 (6 bases). Germline V lookup: CDR1 SGHVS, CDR2 FNYEAQ. Trimming left V 5 bases short and J 0 bases short, with 10 bases between. The length of the CDR3 is 14 residues. For the CDR3, the DNA is TGTGCCAGCAGCGACAGGTGGTACCAAGAGACCCAGTACTTC. Protein product: CASSDRWYQETQYF. Using reference TRBV7-6 and TRBJ2-5 for the parts outside the CDR3, the full variable domain is GAGVSQSPRYKVTKRGQDVALRCDPISGHVSLYWYRQALGQGPEFLTYFNYEAQQDKSGLPNDRFSAERPEGSISTLTIQRTEQRDSAMYRCASSDRWYQETQYFGPGTRLLVL.

This clonotype was counted ten times or more. V gene TRBV6-6 combines with J gene TRBJ2-2, with 8 bases matching TRBD2. With 4 bases clipped from V and 2 bases from J, the junction kept 6 bases outside the gene matches. The CDR3 has 16 amino acids. Germline-derived CDR1 and CDR2 are MNHNY and SVGAGI (reference sequence). The CDR3 region is CASSSRTSGNTGELFF. Written as DNA, the CDR3 is TGTGCCAGCAGTTCCCGAACTAGCGGCAACACCGGGGAGCTGTTTTTT.

Many counts were recorded for this clonotype. The rearrangement joins TRBV12-3 or TRBV12-4 to TRBJ2-1, with D perhaps being TRBD1 or TRBD2 (5 bases each). This CDR3 is 12 amino acids long. The V and J ends lost 6 bases and 7 bases respectively, with 10 bases between them. The CDR3 nucleotides are TGTGCCAGCAGCCTCAGGGAGAATGAGCAGTTCTTC. Amino acid sequence: CASSLRENEQFF.

This clonotype was observed many times. The V call is TRBV7-2, the J call TRBJ2-1; 10 bases fit TRBD2. The germline CDR1 and CDR2 sequences are SGHTA and FQGNSA. There are 16 residues in the CDR3. The V gene end was trimmed by 5 bases and the J gene end by 7 bases; junction bases not matched to a gene: 11. The CDR3: CASSLNSGGASNEQFF. For the CDR3, the DNA is TGTGCCAGCAGCCTCAACAGCGGGGGGGCTTCAAATGAGCAGTTCTTC.

This clonotype has ten or more counts. The chain uses TRBV4-1 and TRBJ1-1; D is uncertain. V lost 1 base, J lost 6 bases, and 12 bases lay in between. The CDR3 totals 14 residues. Germline loops: CDR1 MGHRA, CDR2 YSYEKL. The CDR3 loop reads CASSQGGQVPEAFF. The CDR3 DNA sequence: TGCGCCAGCAGCCAAGGAGGGCAGGTCCCTGAAGCTTTCTTT.

This clonotype was seen repeatedly, ten times or more. This chain uses TRBV7-2 with TRBJ2-1, with 11 nucleotides matching TRBD1. Germline V gives CDR1 SGHTA, CDR2 FQGNSA. CDR3 length equals 15 residues. The V gene end was trimmed by 6 bases and the J gene end by 11 bases; junction bases not matched to a gene: 12. The CDR3 protein is CASRDRGQSTGKQFF. The CDR3 region has the DNA TGTGCCAGCAGGGACAGGGGGCAATCAACAGGGAAGCAGTTCTTC.

This clonotype was counted ten times or more. The chain couples TRBV9 to TRBJ1-2, with unresolved D. Germline V gives CDR1 SGDLS, CDR2 YYNGEE. This CDR3 has 12 amino acids. V lost 4 bases and J 5 bases, leaving 9 bases between the germline ends. The CDR3 spells CASSLGLYGYTF. The CDR3 bases are TGTGCCAGCAGCCTTGGACTGTATGGCTACACCTTC.

This clonotype was recorded at least ten times. V usage is TRBV4-3 and J usage is TRBJ2-5; TRBD2 agrees at 15 bases. The CDR3 contains 17 residues. The V gene's germline CDR1 is LGHNA and CDR2 YSLEER. J was trimmed by 5 bases and V by 3 bases; bases with no gene match: 7. CDR3 nucleotide sequence: TGCGCCAGCAGCCAGAGGACTAGCGGGGGGGCCCCGGAGACCCAGTACTTC. Translation: CASSQRTSGGAPETQYF.

This clonotype has only a few counts. The rearrangement links TRBV7-9 to TRBJ1-1; D may be TRBD1 (5 bases). CDR3 size: 14 residues. V lost 3 bases and J 6 bases, leaving 14 bases between the germline ends. CDR1 and CDR2 (germline): SEHNR, FQNEAQ (reference sequence). CDR3 in DNA: TGTGCCAGCAGCTTGGAGGGGTCTGGAGCTGAAGCTTTCTTT. It encodes CASSLEGSGAEAFF.

This clonotype was found many times. The gene calls are TRBV3-1 and TRBJ1-1, with TRBD1 as a possible D gene (5 bases). Trimming shortened V by 3 bases and J by 9 bases, and 11 bases separated the two germline ends. Looked up from germline, CDR1 is LGHDT and CDR2 is YNNKEL (reference sequence). The CDR3 extends over 12 amino acids. The CDR3 DNA reads as TGTGCCAGCAGCCAGGGGCGCGGGAAAGCTTTCTTT. It is translated as CASSQGRGKAFF.

This clonotype has a handful of counts. V is TRBV30 and J is TRBJ1-2; D is unresolved. Germline lookup yields CDR1 GTSNPN and CDR2 SVGIG (reference sequence). The CDR3 extends over 14 amino acids. V gave up 2 bases and J gave up 5 bases, with 15 bases separating them. The CDR3 loop reads CAWSTTVGGYGYTF. The CDR3 DNA reads TGTGCCTGGAGTACCACAGTCGGAGGATATGGCTACACCTTC. The full variable domain, with the rest looked up from reference TRBV30 and TRBJ1-2, is SQTIHQWPATLVQPVGSPLSLECTVEGTSNPNLYWYRQAAGRGLQLLFYSVGIGQISSEVPQNLSASRPQDRQFILSSKKLLLSDSGFYLCAWSTTVGGYGYTFGSGTRLTVV.

This clonotype was seen repeatedly, ten times or more. V gene TRBV12-3 or TRBV12-4 combines with J gene TRBJ1-1; a possible D gene is TRBD1 (5 bases). There are 13 residues in the CDR3. Trimming took 0 bases from V and 7 from J, leaving 9 bases between them. The CDR3 reads CASSLAGGREAFF. CDR3 in DNA: TGTGCCAGCAGTTTAGCGGGGGGACGTGAAGCTTTCTTT.

The sample holds many counts of this clonotype. The J gene is TRBJ1-5, the V gene TRBV25-1, with 10 bases identical to TRBD1. CDR1 MGHDK and CDR2 SYGVNS come from the germline V gene. The CDR3 consists of 19 residues. V lost 1 base to trimming and J lost 2 bases; unmatched junction nucleotides: 11. The CDR3 nucleotides read TGTGCCAGCAGTGAATTCCCGGGACAGGGGATGGCTCGCAATCAGCCCCAGCATTTT. This gives the protein CASSEFPGQGMARNQPQHF.

This clonotype was seen repeatedly, ten times or more. The chain links TRBV30 to TRBJ2-3, with TRBD1 matching 9 bases. The CDR3 sequence is 14 residues long. The ends lost 6 bases at V and 2 bases at J; junction bases unmatched: 6. The germline CDR1 and CDR2 sequences are GTSNPN and SVGIG (reference sequence). The CDR3 region has the DNA TGTGCCTGCCAACAGGGGGCCTCCACAGATACGCAGTATTTT. The encoded protein is CACQQGASTDTQYF.

This clonotype was counted at least ten times. This chain connects TRBV29-1 to TRBJ1-2; no clear D. The length of the CDR3 is 11 residues. Trimming left V 0 bases short and J 8 bases short, with 7 bases between. Germline V lookup: CDR1 SQVTM, CDR2 ANQGSEA. CDR3 residues: CSVEDRMGYTF. Here the CDR3 DNA reads TGCAGCGTTGAAGATCGAATGGGCTACACCTTC.

This clonotype was found many times. J is TRBJ2-1 and V is TRBV6-4; tentative D call: TRBD1 (6 bases). Germline values: CDR1 MRHNA, CDR2 SNTAGT. The CDR3 totals 13 residues. The V and J ends lost 5 bases and 7 bases respectively, with 12 bases between them. DNA of the CDR3: TGTGCCAGCAGTACTTCAGGGGAGAATGAGCAGTTCTTC. It codes for CASSTSGENEQFF.

With respect to this clonotype: At one end, the junction sequence differs from germline, possibly due to a read error. The gene calls are TRBV10-3 and TRBJ2-3, with no clear D. This CDR3 is built from 12 residues. CDR1 ENHRY and CDR2 SYGVKD come from the germline V gene. The CDR3 protein is CAVSERADTQYF. CDR3 sequence (DNA): TGTGCCGTCAGTGAACGGGCAGATACGCAGTATTTT.

This clonotype was observed many times. Here the CDR3 reads CASSPTDGYANEQYF. Written as DNA, the CDR3 is TGTGCCAGCAGCCCCACAGACGGCTACGCGAACGAGCAGTACTTC. V gene TRBV9 combines with J gene TRBJ2-7; no clear D gene. Trimming stripped 4 bases from V and 5 bases from J, with 19 bases between. Germline lookup yields CDR1 SGDLS and CDR2 YYNGEE. CDR3 size: 15 residues. The full variable domain, with the rest looked up from reference TRBV9 and TRBJ2-7, is DSGVTQTPKHLITATGQRVTLRCSPRSGDLSVYWYQQSLDQGLQFLIQYYNGEERAKGNILERFSAQQFPDLHSELNLSSLELGDSALYFCASSPTDGYANEQYFGPGTRLTVT.

In this sample, this clonotype turned up many times. The genes are TRBV29-1 and TRBJ2-7; 12 nucleotides agree with TRBD1. CDR3 length: 14 amino acids. Germline V gene data show CDR1 as SQVTM and CDR2 as ANQGSEA. V lost 4 bases to trimming and J lost 4 bases; unmatched junction nucleotides: 5. The DNA for the CDR3 is TGCAGCGTTGCTGGGACAGGGGGCAAGTACGAGCAGTACTTC. This encodes CSVAGTGGKYEQYF.

In its sample, this clonotype was seen a few times. This sequence joins TRBV7-2 and TRBJ1-4; D gene uncertain. CDR1 SGHTA and CDR2 FQGNSA come from the germline V gene. The CDR3 contains 14 residues. V lost 3 bases, J lost 4 bases, and 9 bases lay in between. Here the CDR3 DNA reads TGTGCCAGCAGCTTCAGGCAGCTTAATGAAAAACTGTTTTTT. This gives the protein CASSFRQLNEKLFF. The full variable domain, with the rest looked up from reference TRBV7-2 and TRBJ1-4, is GAGVSQSPSNKVTEKGKDVELRCDPISGHTALYWYRQSLGQGLEFLIYFQGNSAPDKSGLPSDRFSAERTGGSVSTLTIQRTQQEDSAVYLCASSFRQLNEKLFFGSGTQLSVL.

This clonotype was seen repeatedly, ten times or more. V gene TRBV6-1 combines with J gene TRBJ1-2, with TRBD1 identical over 7 bases. CDR1 and CDR2 (germline): MNHNS, SASEGT. V lost 6 bases to trimming and J lost 4 bases; unmatched junction nucleotides: 5. The CDR3 runs 13 residues. This CDR3 reads CASSRDRSYGYTF. DNA of the CDR3: TGTGCCAGCAGCCGGGACAGATCCTATGGCTACACCTTC.

The rearrangement joins TRBV12-3 or TRBV12-4 to TRBJ2-1; no firm D call. This CDR3 spans 14 amino acids. V lost 2 bases and J 5 bases, leaving 10 bases between the germline ends. CDR3 nucleotides: TGTGCCAGCAGTTTAAGCAGTCGCAACAATGAGCAGTTCTTC. Translating it yields CASSLSSRNNEQFF.

This clonotype occurred many times. V is TRBV5-1 and J is TRBJ1-2, with 8 bases matching TRBD1. There are 14 residues in the CDR3. The germline CDR1 and CDR2 sequences are SGHRS and YFSETQ. The V segment lost 4 bases and the J segment 4 bases; nucleotides outside the gene matches: 6. CDR3 bases: TGCGCCAGCAGCACCGGACAGGGCGGCTATGGCTACACCTTC. Its protein is CASSTGQGGYGYTF.